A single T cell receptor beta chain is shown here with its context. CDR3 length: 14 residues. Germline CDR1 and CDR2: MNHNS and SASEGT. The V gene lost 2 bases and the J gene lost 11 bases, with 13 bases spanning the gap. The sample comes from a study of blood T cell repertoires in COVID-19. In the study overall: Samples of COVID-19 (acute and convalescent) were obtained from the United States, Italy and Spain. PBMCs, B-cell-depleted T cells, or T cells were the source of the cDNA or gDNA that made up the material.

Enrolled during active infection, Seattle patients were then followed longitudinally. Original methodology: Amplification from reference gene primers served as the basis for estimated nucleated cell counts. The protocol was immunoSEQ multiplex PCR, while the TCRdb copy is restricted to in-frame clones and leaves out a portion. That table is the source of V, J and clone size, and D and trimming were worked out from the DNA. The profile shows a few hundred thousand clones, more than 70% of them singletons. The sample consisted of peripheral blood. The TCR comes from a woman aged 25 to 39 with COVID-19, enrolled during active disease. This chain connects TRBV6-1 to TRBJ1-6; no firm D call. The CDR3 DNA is TGTGCCAGCAGTGAATTGGCAGGCTTGGCACCCCTCCACTTT. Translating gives CASSELAGLAPLHF.